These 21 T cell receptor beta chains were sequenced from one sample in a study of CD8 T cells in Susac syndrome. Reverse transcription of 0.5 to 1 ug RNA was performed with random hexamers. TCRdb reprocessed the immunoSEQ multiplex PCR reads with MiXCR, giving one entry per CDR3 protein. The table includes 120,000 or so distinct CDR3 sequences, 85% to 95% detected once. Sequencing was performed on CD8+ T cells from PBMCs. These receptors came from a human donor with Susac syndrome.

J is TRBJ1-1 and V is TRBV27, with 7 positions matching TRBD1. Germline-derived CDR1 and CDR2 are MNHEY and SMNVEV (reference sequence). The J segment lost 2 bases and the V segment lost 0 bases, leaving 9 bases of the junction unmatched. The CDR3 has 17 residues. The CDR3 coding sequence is TGTGCCAGCAGTTTATCAGGTGGAGGGGGCGCAAACACTGAAGCTTTCTTT. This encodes CASSLSGGGGANTEAFF.

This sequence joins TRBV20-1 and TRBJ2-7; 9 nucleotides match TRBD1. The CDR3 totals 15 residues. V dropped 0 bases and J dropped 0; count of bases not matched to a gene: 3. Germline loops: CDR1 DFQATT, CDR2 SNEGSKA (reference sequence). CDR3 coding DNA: TGCAGTGCTAGAGATGGGGACAGGGCCTCCTACGAGCAGTACTTC. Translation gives CSARDGDRASYEQYF.

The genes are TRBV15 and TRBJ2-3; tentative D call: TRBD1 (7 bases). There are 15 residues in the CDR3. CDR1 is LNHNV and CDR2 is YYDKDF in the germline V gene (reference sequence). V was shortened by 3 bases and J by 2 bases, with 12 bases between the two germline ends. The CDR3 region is CATSSMEGATDTQYF. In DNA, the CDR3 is TGTGCCACCAGCAGTATGGAGGGGGCCACAGATACGCAGTATTTT.

CDR3 residues: CASSLGQETQYF. The CDR3 region has the DNA TGTGCCAGCAGCTTGGGGCAAGAGACCCAGTACTTC. This chain uses TRBV12-3 or TRBV12-4 with TRBJ2-5; D gene unclear. Trimming removed 6 bases from V and 2 bases from J, with 7 bases in between. This CDR3 contains 12 residues.

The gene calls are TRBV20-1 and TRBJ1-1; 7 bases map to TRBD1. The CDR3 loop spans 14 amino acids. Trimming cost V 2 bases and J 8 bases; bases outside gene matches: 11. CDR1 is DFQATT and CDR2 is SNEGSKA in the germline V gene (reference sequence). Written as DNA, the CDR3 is TGCAGTGCTAGAACGCAAGAGGGGGCAGGAGAAGCTTTCTTT. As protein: CSARTQEGAGEAFF.

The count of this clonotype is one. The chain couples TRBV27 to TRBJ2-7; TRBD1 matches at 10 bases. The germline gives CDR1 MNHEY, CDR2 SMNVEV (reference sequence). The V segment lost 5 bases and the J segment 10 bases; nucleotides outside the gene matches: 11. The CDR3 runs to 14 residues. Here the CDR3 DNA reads TGTGCCAGCAGTATAGGGGACAGGGGCCCGGTCCAGTACTTC. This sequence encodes CASSIGDRGPVQYF.

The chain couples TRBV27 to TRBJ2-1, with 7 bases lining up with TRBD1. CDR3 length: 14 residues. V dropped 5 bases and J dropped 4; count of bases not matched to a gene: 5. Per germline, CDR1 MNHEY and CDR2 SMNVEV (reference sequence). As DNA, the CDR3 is TGTGCCAGCAGTCCGGGACAGTTATACAATGAGCAGTTCTTC. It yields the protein CASSPGQLYNEQFF.

The CDR3 bases are TGTGCCAGCAGGAACAGGGTTTATAATTCACCCCTCCACTTT. Residues: CASRNRVYNSPLHF. V is TRBV12-3 or TRBV12-4 and J is TRBJ1-6, with TRBD1 as a possible D gene (6 bases). This CDR3 comprises 14 residues. V was shortened by 6 bases and J by 4 bases, with 10 bases between the two germline ends.

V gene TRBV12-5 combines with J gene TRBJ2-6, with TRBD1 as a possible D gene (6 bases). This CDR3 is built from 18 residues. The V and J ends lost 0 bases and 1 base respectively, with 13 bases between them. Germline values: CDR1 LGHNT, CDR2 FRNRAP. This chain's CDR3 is CASGLVVEDSSGANVLTF. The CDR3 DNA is TGTGCTAGTGGTTTGGTGGTGGAGGACAGTTCTGGGGCCAACGTCCTGACTTTC.

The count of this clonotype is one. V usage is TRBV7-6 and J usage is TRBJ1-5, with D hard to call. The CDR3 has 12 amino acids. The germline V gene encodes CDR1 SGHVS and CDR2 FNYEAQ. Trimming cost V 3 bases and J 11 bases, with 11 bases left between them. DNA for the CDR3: TGTGCCAGCAGCTTTACACGGACGGCCCAGCATTTT. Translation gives CASSFTRTAQHF.

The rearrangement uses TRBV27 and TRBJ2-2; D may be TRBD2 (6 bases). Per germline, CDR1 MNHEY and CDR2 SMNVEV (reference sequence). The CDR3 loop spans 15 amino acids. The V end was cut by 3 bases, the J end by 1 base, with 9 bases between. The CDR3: CASSFVGGNTGELFF. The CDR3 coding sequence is TGTGCCAGCAGTTTCGTGGGGGGGAACACCGGGGAGCTGTTTTTT.

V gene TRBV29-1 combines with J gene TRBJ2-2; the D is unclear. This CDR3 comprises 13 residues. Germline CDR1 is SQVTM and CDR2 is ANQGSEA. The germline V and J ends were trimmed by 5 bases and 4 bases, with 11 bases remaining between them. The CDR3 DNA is TGCAGCGTTCGCCAGTCCAGCACCGGGGAGCTGTTTTTT. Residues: CSVRQSSTGELFF.

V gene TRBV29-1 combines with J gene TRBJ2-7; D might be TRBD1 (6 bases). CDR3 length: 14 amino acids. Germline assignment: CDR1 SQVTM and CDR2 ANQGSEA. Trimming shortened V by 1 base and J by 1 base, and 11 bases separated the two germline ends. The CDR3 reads CSVEGDTESYEQYF. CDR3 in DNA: TGCAGCGTTGAAGGGGACACGGAATCCTACGAGCAGTACTTC.

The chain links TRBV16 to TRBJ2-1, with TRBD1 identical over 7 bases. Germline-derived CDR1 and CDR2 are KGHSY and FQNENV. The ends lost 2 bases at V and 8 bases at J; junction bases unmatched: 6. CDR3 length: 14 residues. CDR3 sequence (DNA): TGTGCCAGCAGCCAAATTACAGGGGAAGATGAGCAGTTCTTC. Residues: CASSQITGEDEQFF.

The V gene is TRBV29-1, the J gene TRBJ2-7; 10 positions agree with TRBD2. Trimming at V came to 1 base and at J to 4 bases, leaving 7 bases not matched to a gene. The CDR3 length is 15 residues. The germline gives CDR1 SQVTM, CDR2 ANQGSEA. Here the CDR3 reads CSVEVSSGGAYEQYF. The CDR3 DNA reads TGCAGCGTTGAAGTGTCCAGCGGGGGGGCTTACGAGCAGTACTTC.

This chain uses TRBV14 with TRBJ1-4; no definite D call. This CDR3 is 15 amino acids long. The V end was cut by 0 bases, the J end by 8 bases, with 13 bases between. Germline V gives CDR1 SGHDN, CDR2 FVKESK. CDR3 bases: TGTGCCAGCAGCCAAGACTCCGGGTTGCGGGAAAAACTGTTTTTT. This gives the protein CASSQDSGLREKLFF.

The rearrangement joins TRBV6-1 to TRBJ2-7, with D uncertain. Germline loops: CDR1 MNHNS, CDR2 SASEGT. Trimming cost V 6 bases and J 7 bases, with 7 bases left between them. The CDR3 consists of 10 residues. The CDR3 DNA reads TGTGCCAGCAGCTGGATTGAGCAGTACTTC. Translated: CASSWIEQYF.

The CDR3 region has the DNA TGTGCCAGCACCCCGGGACAGGGACAATACAATGAGCAGTTCTTC. It translates to CASTPGQGQYNEQFF. The chain links TRBV12-3 or TRBV12-4 to TRBJ2-1; TRBD1 matches at 9 bases. The CDR3 runs to 15 residues. Trimming cost V 7 bases and J 4 bases; bases outside gene matches: 8.

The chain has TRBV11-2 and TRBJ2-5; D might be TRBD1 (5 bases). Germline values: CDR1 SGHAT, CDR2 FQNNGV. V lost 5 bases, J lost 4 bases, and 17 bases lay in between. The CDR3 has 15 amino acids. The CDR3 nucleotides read TGTGCCAGCAGCCCCATAGGTCGACAGACAGAGACCCAGTACTTC. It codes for CASSPIGRQTETQYF.

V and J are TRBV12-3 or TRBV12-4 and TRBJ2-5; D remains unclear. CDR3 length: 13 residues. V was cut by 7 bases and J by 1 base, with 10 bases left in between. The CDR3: CASTTALQETQYF. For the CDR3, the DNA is TGTGCCAGCACTACGGCCCTCCAAGAGACCCAGTACTTC.

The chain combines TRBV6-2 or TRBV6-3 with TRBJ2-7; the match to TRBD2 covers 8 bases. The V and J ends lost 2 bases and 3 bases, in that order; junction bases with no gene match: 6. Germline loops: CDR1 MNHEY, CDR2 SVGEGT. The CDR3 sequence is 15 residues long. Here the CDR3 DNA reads TGTGCCAGCAGTTACGAGCGGGGGACGTTCTACGAGCAGTACTTC. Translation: CASSYERGTFYEQYF.